This TCR beta chain is from a study of blood T cell repertoires in COVID-19. Profiled with immunoSEQ multiplex PCR; TCRdb holds only in-frame clones, not every one. Altogether tens of thousands of clones are present, about 85% being singletons, with the ten largest covering approximately 3.9%. This clonotype was sampled from a man between 60 and 75 years old with acute or convalescent COVID-19. Input material: peripheral blood.

The CDR3 here is CAISESTPRGYGYTF. CDR3 in DNA: TGTGCCATCAGTGAGTCGACTCCCAGGGGCTATGGCTACACCTTC. V usage is TRBV10-3 and J usage is TRBJ1-2; TRBD1 might be the D (6 bases). This CDR3 spans 15 amino acids. Germline V gene sequence: CDR1 ENHRY, CDR2 SYGVKD. With 0 bases removed from V and 4 bases from J, the gap between germline ends came to 12 bases.